Below are 19 T cell receptor beta chains sequenced from a single sample in a study of somatic mutations in cytotoxic T cells in rheumatoid arthritis. Here immunoSEQ multiplex PCR was the method, and the copy in TCRdb shows in-frame clones only, minus some. The sample contains nearly 20,000 clones, about four fifths of which appear only once. Specimen: CD8+ T cells sorted from blood. The source is a woman aged 45-65 years in good health.

The rearrangement links TRBV5-6 to TRBJ1-2, with 8 bases that match TRBD1. V was clipped by 3 bases and J by 6 bases; unmatched bases: 7. CDR3 length equals 14 residues. CDR1 and CDR2 (germline): SGHDT, YYEEEE. The CDR3 here is CASSWGAGGDGYTF. The CDR3 DNA sequence: TGTGCCAGCAGCTGGGGGGCAGGGGGCGATGGCTACACCTTC.

The genes are TRBV29-1 and TRBJ2-3; D is unresolved. Germline V CDR1 and CDR2: SQVTM, ANQGSEA. The V gene lost 6 bases and the J gene lost 0 bases, with 16 bases spanning the gap. CDR3 length: 15 residues. CDR3 nucleotide sequence: TGCAGCGTAGTTTTTGCGGTGCCTAGCACAGATACGCAGTATTTT. Translation: CSVVFAVPSTDTQYF.

By frequency in the sample, this clone is medium-sized. This rearrangement joins TRBV7-9 to TRBJ2-1; D remains ambiguous. V shed 5 bases and J shed 2 bases, with 7 bases lying between them. Looked up from germline, CDR1 is SEHNR and CDR2 is FQNEAQ (reference sequence). CDR3 length: 13 amino acids. Here the CDR3 reads CASSITPYNEQFF. DNA for the CDR3: TGTGCCAGCAGCATAACGCCCTACAATGAGCAGTTCTTC.

This chain joins TRBV9 and TRBJ2-1, with D possibly TRBD1 on 6 matching bases. This CDR3 is 13 amino acids long. The germline V gene has CDR1 SGDLS and CDR2 YYNGEE. Deletions cut 6 bases from V and 8 bases from J, with 15 bases between. CDR3 coding DNA: TGTGCCAGCACCGAACTCCGACAGGATGAGCAGTTCTTC. Protein product: CASTELRQDEQFF.

The genes are TRBV10-3 and TRBJ2-3; weak D call: TRBD1 (7 bases). V was shortened by 7 bases and J by 8 bases, with 10 bases between the two germline ends. Germline assignment: CDR1 ENHRY and CDR2 SYGVKD. This CDR3 comprises 11 residues. The CDR3 sequence: CAITQGGTQYF. In nucleotides, the CDR3 is TGTGCCATCACTCAGGGGGGTACGCAGTATTTT.

The V gene is TRBV9, the J gene TRBJ1-2; D unresolved. Germline V gene lookup returns CDR1 SGDLS and CDR2 YYNGEE. The CDR3 loop spans 14 amino acids. Trimming removed 0 bases at V and 5 bases at J, with 11 bases between. The CDR3 sequence: CASSVAEAAYGYTF. The CDR3 coding sequence is TGTGCCAGCAGCGTAGCCGAGGCTGCTTATGGCTACACCTTC.

The chain joins TRBV7-9 to TRBJ2-7; 10 bases line up with TRBD2. V lost 5 bases and J lost 0; bases outside the gene matches: 13. The CDR3 has 18 amino acids. CDR1 SEHNR and CDR2 FQNEAQ come from the germline V gene (reference sequence). CDR3 sequence: CASSPEGGLAVSSYEQYF. The CDR3, as DNA: TGTGCCAGCAGCCCGGAAGGTGGACTAGCGGTTAGCTCCTACGAGCAGTACTTC.

The V call is TRBV4-1, the J call TRBJ2-7; either TRBD1 or TRBD2 may fit D (5 bases each). Trimming left V 1 base short and J 6 bases short, with 16 bases between. Germline loops: CDR1 MGHRA, CDR2 YSYEKL. The CDR3 length is 15 residues. The CDR3 coding sequence is TGCGCCAGCAGCCAAGTGGCGACTGGGGACCGCGAGCAGTACTTC. Translation: CASSQVATGDREQYF.

CDR3 in amino acids: CASSPLPSIQYF. DNA of the CDR3: TGTGCCAGCAGTCCTCTACCGAGTATTCAGTACTTC. V and J are TRBV28 and TRBJ2-4; D unclear. Germline CDR1 reads MDHEN; CDR2 reads SYDVKM. V was clipped by 5 bases and J by 10 bases, with 12 bases between them. The CDR3 extends over 12 amino acids.

Within the sample, this clone is medium-sized. This sequence joins TRBV15 and TRBJ2-5, with TRBD2 identical over 10 bases. The V segment lost 0 bases and the J segment 5 bases; nucleotides outside the gene matches: 3. CDR1 LNHNV and CDR2 YYDKDF come from the germline V gene (reference sequence). CDR3 length equals 15 residues. Here the CDR3 DNA reads TGTGCCACCAGCAGAGAGCTAGCGGGAGTGGAGACCCAGTACTTC. Amino acids: CATSRELAGVETQYF.

CDR3 residues: CASSEVTGGNQPQHF. The CDR3 DNA is TGTGCCAGCAGTGAAGTGACAGGGGGCAATCAGCCCCAGCATTTT. This chain links TRBV6-1 with TRBJ1-5; TRBD1 matches 8 bases. The CDR3 consists of 15 residues. The germline V gene has CDR1 MNHNS and CDR2 SASEGT. Trimming took 1 base from V and 2 from J; bases not matched to a gene: 1.

The chain joins TRBV30 to TRBJ2-3; TRBD2 aligns across 7 bases. J was trimmed by 5 bases and V by 1 base; bases with no gene match: 6. The V gene's germline CDR1 is GTSNPN and CDR2 SVGIG (reference sequence). This CDR3 spans 14 amino acids. The CDR3, as DNA: TGTGCCTGGAGTGATGGCGGGAGCGGAGATACGCAGTATTTT. Protein: CAWSDGGSGDTQYF.

J is TRBJ1-5 and V is TRBV7-2; 7 bases fit TRBD1. Trimming at V came to 5 bases and at J to 0 bases, leaving 7 bases not matched to a gene. Germline V lookup: CDR1 SGHTA, CDR2 FQGNSA. This CDR3 comprises 16 residues. CDR3 sequence: CASSPTGSYSNQPQHF. The CDR3 DNA reads TGTGCCAGCAGCCCGACAGGGTCATATAGCAATCAGCCCCAGCATTTT.

V and J are TRBV7-2 and TRBJ1-3; 11 nucleotides agree with TRBD1. CDR1 and CDR2 from the germline V gene are SGHTA and FQGNSA. The CDR3 is 15 amino acids. The junction had 4 bases not matched to a gene; V was cut back by 5 bases and J by 4 bases. CDR3 protein: CASSPGTGGGNTIYF. CDR3 in DNA: TGTGCCAGCAGCCCCGGGACAGGGGGAGGAAACACCATATATTTT. Variable domain in full (rest from reference TRBV7-2 and TRBJ1-3): GAGVSQSPSNKVTEKGKDVELRCDPISGHTALYWYRQSLGQGLEFLIYFQGNSAPDKSGLPSDRFSAERTGGSVSTLTIQRTQQEDSAVYLCASSPGTGGGNTIYFGEGSWLTVV.

The chain recombines TRBV27 with TRBJ1-5; D is perhaps TRBD1 (5 bases). Per the germline V gene, CDR1 is MNHEY and CDR2 is SMNVEV (reference sequence). V lost 0 bases to trimming and J lost 3 bases, with 12 bases between them. The CDR3 consists of 16 residues. The CDR3 region has the DNA TGTGCCAGCAGTTTATCCGGAGGGGAATACAATCAGCCCCAGCATTTT. It specifies CASSLSGGEYNQPQHF.

The V gene is TRBV9, the J gene TRBJ2-7, with D possibly being TRBD2 (5 bases). The CDR3 extends over 14 amino acids. The ends were cut back, 1 base at V and 6 bases at J, with 14 bases in the middle. Germline V gene lookup returns CDR1 SGDLS and CDR2 YYNGEE. The CDR3 sequence is CASSVHVGDPEQYF. The CDR3 nucleotides read TGTGCCAGCAGCGTACATGTGGGAGACCCCGAGCAGTACTTC.

The chain carries TRBV7-9 and TRBJ2-7; D gene unclear. The ends were cut back, 1 base at V and 5 bases at J, with 9 bases in the middle. The CDR3 extends over 13 amino acids. Germline lookup yields CDR1 SEHNR and CDR2 FQNEAQ (reference sequence). CDR3 bases: TGTGCCAGCAGCTTAGAGGGCCAACACGAGCAGTACTTC. Amino acids: CASSLEGQHEQYF.

The rearrangement links TRBV19 to TRBJ1-2, with 7 bases aligning to TRBD1. The CDR3 totals 21 residues. V lost 10 bases and J lost 4; bases outside the gene matches: 33. Germline CDR1 and CDR2: LNHDA and SQIVND (reference sequence). Written as DNA, the CDR3 is TGTGCCACAAAGGGGGCTTTTAGCACCCTTCTTACAGGGAGAACCACCTATGGCTACACCTTC. Its protein is CATKGAFSTLLTGRTTYGYTF.

The J gene is TRBJ2-7, the V gene TRBV6-5; D is tentatively TRBD1 or TRBD2 (5 bases each). Deletions cut 5 bases from V and 5 bases from J, with 10 bases between. Germline loops: CDR1 MNHEY, CDR2 SVGAGI. This CDR3 region has 12 residues. Here the CDR3 reads CASSPGRDEQYF. The DNA of the CDR3 is TGTGCCAGCAGTCCAGGGCGGGACGAGCAGTACTTC.